Given below is one T cell receptor (beta chain) in context. Its cognate antigen is unknown. Trimming cost V 3 bases and J 2 bases; bases outside gene matches: 5. In germline, CDR1 is SGDLS, CDR2 YYNGEE. CDR3 length: 15 residues. This entry is derived from a study of OX40 agonist ivuxolimab in advanced cancers. Method: immunoSEQ multiplex PCR; TCRdb's copy keeps in-frame clones and lacks some. The table has tens of thousands of clones, around 86% seen once; the top ten hold about 1%. General study findings and limits: More expanded clones were seen, on average, in CD8+ T cells than in CD4+. CD4+ and CD8+ blood T cells expanded clonally by week 6 at 0.1 to 3.0 mg/kg.

The receptor was derived from an adult with an advanced solid tumor such as melanoma, head and neck, liver or kidney cancer. The chain recombines TRBV9 with TRBJ2-3; 8 nucleotides agree with TRBD2. Sequenced material: CD4+ or CD8+ T cells sorted from blood, taken in a trial of the OX40 agonist ivuxolimab. The CDR3 loop is CASSGAGAYTDTQYF. Here the CDR3 DNA reads TGTGCCAGCAGCGGAGCGGGAGCGTACACAGATACGCAGTATTTT.